This TCR beta chain comes out of a study of T cells after yellow fever vaccination. TCRdb re-called the 5' RACE reads with MiXCR, one entry per CDR3 protein. The profile shows about 130,000 distinct CDR3 sequences, 7.5% to 10% of them singletons. This CDR3 contains 13 residues. Germline V gene sequence: CDR1 SEHNR, CDR2 FQNEAQ (reference sequence). V lost 5 bases and J lost 6, with 11 bases in between. This material consisted of CD8+ T cells sorted from PBMCs, taken on the day of the yellow fever booster vaccination. The chain joins TRBV7-9 to TRBJ2-1; D gene ambiguous. The sequence came from a young man who received the YFV17D yellow fever vaccine. The chain's CDR3 is CASSLGQFNEQFF. For the CDR3, the DNA is TGTGCCAGCAGCCTAGGGCAGTTCAATGAGCAGTTCTTC.